This TCR beta chain was recovered during a study of shared clonotypes between healthy human individuals. Splitting of each subset's genomic DNA was done evenly across several immunoSEQ plates. Assay: immunoSEQ multiplex PCR; the TCRdb copy retains only in-frame clones and omits some. The sample lists approximately 940,000 clones, less than 85% occurring once. The CDR3 consists of 16 residues. V trimming: 1 base; J trimming: 6 bases; junction bases outside the gene matches: 9. Germline V gives CDR1 SEHNR, CDR2 FQNEAQ (reference sequence). The V gene is TRBV7-9, the J gene TRBJ1-2; TRBD1 aligns across 9 bases. This receptor was identified in a man younger than 35 in good health. Source material: memory CD4+ T cells sorted from blood. Subset reported: CD45RA-negative fraction. The CDR3 DNA reads as TGTGCCAGCAGCTTAGACAACAGGGGGCAGAGAAATGGCTACACCTTC. Its translation: CASSLDNRGQRNGYTF.